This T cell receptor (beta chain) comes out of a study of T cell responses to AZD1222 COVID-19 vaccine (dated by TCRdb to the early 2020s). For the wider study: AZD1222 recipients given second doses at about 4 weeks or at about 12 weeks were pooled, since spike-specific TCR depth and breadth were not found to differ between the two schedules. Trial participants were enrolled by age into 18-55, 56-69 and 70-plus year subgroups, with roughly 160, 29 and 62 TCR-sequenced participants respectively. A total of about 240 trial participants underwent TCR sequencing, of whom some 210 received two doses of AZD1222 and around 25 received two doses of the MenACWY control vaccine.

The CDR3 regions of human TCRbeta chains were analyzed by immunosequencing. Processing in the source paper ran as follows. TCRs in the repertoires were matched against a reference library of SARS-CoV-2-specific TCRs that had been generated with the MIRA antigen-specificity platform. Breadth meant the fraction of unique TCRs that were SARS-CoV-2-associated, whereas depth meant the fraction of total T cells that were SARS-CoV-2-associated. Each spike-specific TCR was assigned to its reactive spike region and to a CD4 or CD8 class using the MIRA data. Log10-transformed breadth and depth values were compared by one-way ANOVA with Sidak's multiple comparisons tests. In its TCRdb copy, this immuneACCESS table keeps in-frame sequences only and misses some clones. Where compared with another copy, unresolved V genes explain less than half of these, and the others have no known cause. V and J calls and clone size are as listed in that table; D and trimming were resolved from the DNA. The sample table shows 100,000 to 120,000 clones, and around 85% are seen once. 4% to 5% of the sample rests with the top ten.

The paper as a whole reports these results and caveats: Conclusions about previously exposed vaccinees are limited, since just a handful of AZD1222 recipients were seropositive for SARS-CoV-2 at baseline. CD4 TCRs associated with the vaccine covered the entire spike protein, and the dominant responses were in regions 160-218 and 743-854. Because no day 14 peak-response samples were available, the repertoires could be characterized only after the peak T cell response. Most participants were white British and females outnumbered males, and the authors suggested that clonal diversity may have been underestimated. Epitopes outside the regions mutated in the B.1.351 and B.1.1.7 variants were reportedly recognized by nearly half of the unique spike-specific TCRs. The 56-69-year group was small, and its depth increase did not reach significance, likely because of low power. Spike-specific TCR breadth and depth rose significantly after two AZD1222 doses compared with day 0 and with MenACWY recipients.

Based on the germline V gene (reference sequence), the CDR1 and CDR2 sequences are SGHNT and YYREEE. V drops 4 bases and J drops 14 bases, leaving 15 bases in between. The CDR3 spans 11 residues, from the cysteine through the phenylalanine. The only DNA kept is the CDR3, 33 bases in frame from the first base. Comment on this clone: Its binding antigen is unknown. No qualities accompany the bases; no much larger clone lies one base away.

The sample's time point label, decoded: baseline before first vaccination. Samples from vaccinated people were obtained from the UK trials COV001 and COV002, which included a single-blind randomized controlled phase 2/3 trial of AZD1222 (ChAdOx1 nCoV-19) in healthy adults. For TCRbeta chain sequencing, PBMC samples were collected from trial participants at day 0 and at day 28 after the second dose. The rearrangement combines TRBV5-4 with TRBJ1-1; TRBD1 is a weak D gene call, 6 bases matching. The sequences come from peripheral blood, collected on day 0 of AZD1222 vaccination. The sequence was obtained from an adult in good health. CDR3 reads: CASSEGDRSFF. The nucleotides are TGTGCCAGCAGCGAGGGTGACAGGTCCTTCTTT.